The next 20 T cell receptor beta chains were all read from a single sample in a study of beta chain features in type 1 diabetes. Every isolated RNA sample was fully reverse transcribed, so sequencing captured expressed TCRB transcripts. The data were produced by immunoSEQ multiplex PCR, yet TCRdb's version contains in-frame clones alone and is incomplete. Of around 310,000 clones in the sample, about 11% were seen once. Material: naive CD4+ T cells from blood. The receptors originated from a woman aged 25 to 39 in good health.

This clone was counted a few times. Other nucleotide sequences in the sample specify the same CDR3. The chain combines TRBV7-3 with TRBJ2-5, with D perhaps matching TRBD2 (5 bases). This CDR3 is 13 amino acids long. Germline V gene sequence: CDR1 SGHTA, CDR2 FQGTGA. Trimming pared 5 bases from V and 5 bases from J, leaving 12 bases between. The CDR3, as DNA: TGTGCCAGCAGCCCGCAGAGAGGGGAGACCCAGTACTTC. This translates into CASSPQRGETQYF.

The chain carries TRBV28 and TRBJ2-7; TRBD1 matches at 9 bases. The ends lost 3 bases at V and 4 bases at J; junction bases unmatched: 1. CDR3 length: 13 amino acids. Germline CDR1 MDHEN, CDR2 SYDVKM. The CDR3 region is CASSLGQGYEQYF. CDR3 in DNA: TGTGCCAGCAGTTTGGGACAGGGTTACGAGCAGTACTTC.

The chain couples TRBV28 to TRBJ2-7, with D possibly matching TRBD1 (6 bases). V was trimmed by 5 bases and J by 3 bases, leaving 14 bases between them. The CDR3 contains 14 residues. The V gene's germline CDR1 is MDHEN and CDR2 SYDVKM. This CDR3 reads CASSTSQGIYEQYF. For the CDR3, the DNA is TGTGCCAGCAGTACGTCACAGGGAATCTACGAGCAGTACTTC.

This clone appeared a few times. V usage is TRBV2 and J usage is TRBJ1-4; TRBD1 agrees at 9 bases. Germline values: CDR1 SNHLY, CDR2 FYNNEI. V gave up 4 bases and J gave up 12 bases; unmatched junction bases: 6. The CDR3 has 13 amino acids. The CDR3 coding sequence is TGTGCCAGCAGTGGGGGACAGGGAGGGCAACTGTTTTTT. Translating it yields CASSGGQGGQLFF.

In this sample, this clone turned up a few times. This rearrangement joins TRBV29-1 to TRBJ1-1; 8 nucleotides line up with TRBD1. The CDR3 spans 13 residues. The V and J ends lost 4 bases and 11 bases, in that order; junction bases with no gene match: 12. Per germline, CDR1 SQVTM and CDR2 ANQGSEA. CDR3 DNA sequence: TGCAGCGTTGTTGTGGGCGTACAGGGGGGGGCTTTCTTT. It encodes CSVVVGVQGGAFF.

The genes are TRBV5-1 and TRBJ1-1; 8 nucleotides align to TRBD1. The CDR3 length is 16 residues. The junction had 8 bases not matched to a gene; V was cut back by 3 bases and J by 1 base. Germline V gene sequence: CDR1 SGHRS, CDR2 YFSETQ. The CDR3 DNA follows: TGCGCCAGCAGCTCCTCAGGGGGCGTTTGGAACACTGAAGCTTTCTTT. Translation gives CASSSSGGVWNTEAFF.

This clone was detected a few times. The chain has TRBV14 and TRBJ2-1; D remains unclear. This CDR3 has 14 amino acids. Trimming took 4 bases from V and 9 from J, leaving 16 bases between them. Germline assignment: CDR1 SGHDN and CDR2 FVKESK. The CDR3: CASSPLERLTEQFF. Here the CDR3 DNA reads TGTGCCAGCAGCCCCTTAGAACGCCTAACTGAGCAGTTCTTC.

This chain links TRBV30 with TRBJ2-2, with D possibly matching TRBD2 (6 bases). The CDR3 runs 16 residues. Germline CDR1 reads GTSNPN; CDR2 reads SVGIG (reference sequence). V lost 3 bases and J 6 bases, leaving 20 bases between the germline ends. For the CDR3, the DNA is TGTGCCTGGAGGGAGCATAGCGGCCGGGTAGCCGGGGAGCTGTTTTTT. This gives the protein CAWREHSGRVAGELFF.

This clone was counted only a few times. J is TRBJ2-1 and V is TRBV11-2, with 9 bases matching TRBD2. V lost 5 bases and J lost 2; bases outside the gene matches: 4. This CDR3 comprises 15 residues. The germline gives CDR1 SGHAT, CDR2 FQNNGV. Here the CDR3 reads CASSLQREAYNEQFF. Written as DNA, the CDR3 is TGTGCCAGCAGCCTTCAGCGGGAGGCCTACAATGAGCAGTTCTTC.

This clone occurred a few times. The V gene is TRBV4-3, the J gene TRBJ2-1; 9 bases match TRBD2. The CDR3 length is 16 residues. The germline CDR1 and CDR2 sequences are LGHNA and YSLEER. The V and J ends lost 4 bases and 3 bases, in that order; junction bases with no gene match: 7. CDR3 sequence (DNA): TGCGCCAGCAGCCGGTCTAGCGGGACTAACTACAATGAGCAGTTCTTC. As protein: CASSRSSGTNYNEQFF.

This clone has just a few counts. The V gene is TRBV28, the J gene TRBJ2-7, with TRBD2 matching over 10 bases. V was pared by 8 bases and J by 4 bases, with 14 bases of the junction left unmatched. Looked up from germline, CDR1 is MDHEN and CDR2 is SYDVKM. This CDR3 has 16 amino acids. The CDR3 is CASRTERVLAGYEQYF. The CDR3 DNA reads TGTGCCAGCCGGACCGAGAGGGTACTAGCGGGATACGAGCAGTACTTC.

This clone showed up just a few times. The V call is TRBV5-6, the J call TRBJ2-7, with a possible D match to TRBD2 (5 bases). The germline V gene has CDR1 SGHDT and CDR2 YYEEEE. Trimming stripped 4 bases from V and 2 bases from J, with 10 bases between. This CDR3 has 13 amino acids. The CDR3 DNA sequence: TGTGCCAGCAGCCTCGGGATGACCTACGAGCAGTACTTC. It specifies CASSLGMTYEQYF.

This clone was picked up a small number of times. Written as DNA, the CDR3 is TGTGCCAGCAGTGAAGGTAGCGTACGTAACAATGAGCAGTTCTTC. Amino acids: CASSEGSVRNNEQFF. The chain carries TRBV25-1 and TRBJ2-1; possible D gene TRBD2, 5 bases. Trimming shortened V by 2 bases and J by 5 bases, and 13 bases separated the two germline ends. Germline V lookup: CDR1 MGHDK, CDR2 SYGVNS. CDR3 length: 15 amino acids.

The chain combines TRBV19 with TRBJ2-3, with D unresolved. V shed 2 bases and J shed 1 base, with 10 bases lying between them. The CDR3 contains 15 residues. CDR1 is LNHDA and CDR2 is SQIVND in the germline V gene (reference sequence). In DNA form, the CDR3 reads TGTGCCAGTAGTATACAGGCTACACGCACAGATACGCAGTATTTT. Residues: CASSIQATRTDTQYF.

This clone was counted between two and nine times. V gene TRBV18 combines with J gene TRBJ2-3; 11 bases map to TRBD2. Germline CDR1 reads KGHSH; CDR2 reads LQKENI. V was pared by 3 bases and J by 1 base, with 3 bases of the junction left unmatched. This CDR3 spans 16 amino acids. CDR3 bases: TGTGCCAGCTCACCTTTAGCGGGAGGGCGCACAGATACGCAGTATTTT. This codes for CASSPLAGGRTDTQYF.

J is TRBJ1-1 and V is TRBV4-3; D remains unclear. CDR3 length: 15 residues. Deletions cut 1 base from V and 1 base from J, with 10 bases between. The V gene's germline CDR1 is LGHNA and CDR2 YSLEER. CDR3 protein: CASSQGLRKNTEAFF. The CDR3 bases are TGCGCCAGCAGCCAAGGTCTCAGAAAGAACACTGAAGCTTTCTTT.

The chain is built from TRBV6-6 and TRBJ2-7; the match to TRBD2 covers 9 bases. The V segment lost 7 bases and the J segment 3 bases; nucleotides outside the gene matches: 7. Germline V gene data show CDR1 as MNHNY and CDR2 as SVGAGI (reference sequence). This CDR3 has 14 amino acids. In DNA form, the CDR3 reads TGTGCCAGCACCCTTAGCGGGAGTGTCTACGAGCAGTACTTC. Translated, it gives CASTLSGSVYEQYF.

The CDR3 nucleotides read TGTGCCAGCGGAGCGGAGAACTATGGCTACACCTTC. Translated, it gives CASGAENYGYTF. The gene calls are TRBV2 and TRBJ1-2; D uncertain. Between the trimmed V and J ends, which lost 8 bases and 2 bases, there was a span of 9 bases. The germline V gene encodes CDR1 SNHLY and CDR2 FYNNEI. The CDR3 is 12 residues long.

This clone was seen more than once but under ten times. The V gene is TRBV9, the J gene TRBJ1-3; D is perhaps TRBD1 (5 bases). Germline V gene sequence: CDR1 SGDLS, CDR2 YYNGEE. The V gene lost 1 base and the J gene lost 0 bases, with 8 bases spanning the gap. The CDR3 has 15 amino acids. CDR3 protein: CASSVMQGSGNTIYF. The CDR3 nucleotides read TGTGCCAGCAGCGTAATGCAGGGCTCTGGAAACACCATATATTTT.

In its sample, this clone was seen a few times. The chain links TRBV30 to TRBJ2-1, with D tentatively TRBD2 (6 bases). Trimming left V 4 bases short and J 4 bases short, with 14 bases between. CDR3 size: 14 residues. Germline V gene data show CDR1 as GTSNPN and CDR2 as SVGIG (reference sequence). CDR3 coding DNA: TGTGCCTGGATAGCGGCGGGAAGATACAATGAGCAGTTCTTC. Its protein is CAWIAAGRYNEQFF.